This TCR beta chain was found in a study of shared T cell receptors in the human thymus. Germline CDR1 reads SNHLY; CDR2 reads FYNNEI. CDR3 length: 12 residues. V lost 6 bases, J lost 6 bases, and 10 bases lay in between. Clones were read by immunoSEQ multiplex PCR, and TCRdb kept only the in-frame ones, dropping some. The table lists hundreds of thousands of clones, approximately 87% of them singletons. The same data also went into a second study, on human thymus T cells. According to that study: From resections taken during corrective heart surgery, the thymus tissue was obtained.

The chain employs TRBV2 and TRBJ2-3; D is possibly TRBD1 (6 bases). The receptor was derived from a boy in the first two years of life with a congenital heart defect. The sequenced sample consisted of thymocytes. In DNA, the CDR3 is TGTGCCAGCAGCAAGGGGGACGATACGCAGTATTTT. Translation: CASSKGDDTQYF. Complete variable domain (other parts from reference TRBV2 and TRBJ2-3): EPEVTQTPSHQVTQMGQEVILRCVPISNHLYFYWYRQILGQKVEFLVSFYNNEISEKSEIFDDQFSVERPDGSNFTLKIRSTKLEDSAMYFCASSKGDDTQYFGPGTRLTVL.